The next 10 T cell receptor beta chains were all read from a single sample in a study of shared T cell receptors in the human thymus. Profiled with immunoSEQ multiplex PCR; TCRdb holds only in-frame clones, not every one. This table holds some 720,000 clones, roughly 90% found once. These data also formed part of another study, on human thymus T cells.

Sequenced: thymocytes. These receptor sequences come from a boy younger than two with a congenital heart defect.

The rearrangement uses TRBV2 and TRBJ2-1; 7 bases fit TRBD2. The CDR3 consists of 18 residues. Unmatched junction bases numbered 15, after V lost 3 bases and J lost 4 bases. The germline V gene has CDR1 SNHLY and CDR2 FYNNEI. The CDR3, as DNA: TGTGCCAGCAGTGAGGCTAGCGGCCTCACTGACTTATACAATGAGCAGTTCTTC. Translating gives CASSEASGLTDLYNEQFF.

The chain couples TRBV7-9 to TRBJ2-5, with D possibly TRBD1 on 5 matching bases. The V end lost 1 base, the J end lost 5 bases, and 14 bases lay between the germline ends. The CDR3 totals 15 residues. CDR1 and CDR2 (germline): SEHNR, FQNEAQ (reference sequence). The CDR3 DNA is TGTGCCAGCAGCTTAGAAGGGGTTAGGGCGGAGACCCAGTACTTC. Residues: CASSLEGVRAETQYF.

The CDR3: CASSQGGGRSPYNEQFF. CDR3 nucleotide sequence: TGTGCCAGCAGCCAGGGGGGCGGGAGGTCCCCCTACAATGAGCAGTTCTTC. This sequence joins TRBV7-3 and TRBJ2-1; D perhaps matches TRBD2 (8 bases). Trimming took 5 bases from V and 2 from J, leaving 19 bases between them. Per the germline V gene, CDR1 is SGHTA and CDR2 is FQGTGA. This CDR3 is 17 amino acids long.

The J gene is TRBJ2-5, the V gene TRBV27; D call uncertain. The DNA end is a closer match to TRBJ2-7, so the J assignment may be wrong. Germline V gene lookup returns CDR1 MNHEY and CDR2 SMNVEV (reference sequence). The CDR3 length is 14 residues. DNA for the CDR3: TGTGCCAGCAGTTACCAAGCGTCACCCTACGAGCAGTACTTC. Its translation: CASSYQASPYEQYF.

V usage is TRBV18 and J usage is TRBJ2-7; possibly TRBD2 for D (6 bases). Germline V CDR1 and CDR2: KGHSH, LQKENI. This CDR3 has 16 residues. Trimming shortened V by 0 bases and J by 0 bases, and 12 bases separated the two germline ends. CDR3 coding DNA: TGTGCCAGCTCACCACCTGGCGGGAAGTTCTCCTACGAGCAGTACTTC. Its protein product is CASSPPGGKFSYEQYF.

As DNA, the CDR3 is TGCGCCAGCAGCTTGTGGCCCGCAACCAATGAGCAGTTCTTC. Residues: CASSLWPATNEQFF. V usage is TRBV5-1 and J usage is TRBJ2-1; D uncertain. Germline V gives CDR1 SGHRS, CDR2 YFSETQ. Trimming pared 1 base from V and 6 bases from J, leaving 11 bases between. The CDR3 runs to 14 residues.

The CDR3 region is CASSAFRGAVFSYEQYF. The DNA of the CDR3 is TGTGCCAGCAGCGCCTTTCGCGGGGCTGTTTTCTCCTACGAGCAGTACTTC. The chain uses TRBV11-2 and TRBJ2-7; a possible D gene is TRBD2 (6 bases). With 5 bases removed from V and 0 bases from J, the gap between germline ends came to 20 bases. In germline, CDR1 is SGHAT, CDR2 FQNNGV. The CDR3 is 17 amino acids.

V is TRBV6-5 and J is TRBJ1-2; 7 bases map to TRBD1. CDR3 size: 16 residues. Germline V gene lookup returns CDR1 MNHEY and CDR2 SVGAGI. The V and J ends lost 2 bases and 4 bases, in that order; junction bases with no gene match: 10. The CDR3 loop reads CASSYRTGVLFYGYTF. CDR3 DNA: TGTGCCAGCAGTTACCGGACAGGCGTCCTCTTCTATGGCTACACCTTC.

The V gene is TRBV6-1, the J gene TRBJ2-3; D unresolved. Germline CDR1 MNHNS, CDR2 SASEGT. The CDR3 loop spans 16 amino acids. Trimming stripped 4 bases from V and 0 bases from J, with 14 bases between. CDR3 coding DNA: TGTGCCAGCAGTGCACTTAGCAGCGCTAGCACAGATACGCAGTATTTT. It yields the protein CASSALSSASTDTQYF.

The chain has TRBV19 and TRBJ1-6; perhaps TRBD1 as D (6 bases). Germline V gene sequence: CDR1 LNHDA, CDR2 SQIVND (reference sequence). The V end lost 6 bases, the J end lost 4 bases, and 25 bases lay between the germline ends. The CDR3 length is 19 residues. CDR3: CASSTGSWNRDYYNSPLHF. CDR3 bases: TGTGCCAGTAGCACAGGGAGTTGGAATCGTGACTATTATAATTCACCCCTCCACTTT.